The 19 T cell receptor beta chains below all came from one sample that was sequenced in a study of CD8+ T cells in alopecia areata. The treatment was: oral pan-JAK inhibitor, 5-10 mg twice daily. As the sequencing template, cDNA was produced by extracting RNA and reverse transcribing it. The protocol was immunoSEQ multiplex PCR, while the TCRdb copy is restricted to in-frame clones and leaves out a portion. The sample yields more than 100,000 clones, about 50% seen once. This specimen was CD4+ T cells sorted from blood, taken at week 4, from a patient treated with tofacitinib. All receptors come from a human donor with alopecia areata.

This clone was recorded once. A much bigger clone sits one base away, suggesting this may be a read error. V gene TRBV14 combines with J gene TRBJ1-1, with unresolved D. V lost 1 base, J lost 0 bases, and 3 bases lay in between. The germline V gene has CDR1 SGHDN and CDR2 FVKESK. CDR3 length equals 13 residues. For the CDR3, the DNA is TGTGCCAGCAGCCAAGGGGTGAACACTGAAGCTTTCTTT. It translates to CASSQGVNTEAFF. Together with reference TRBV14 and TRBJ1-1, the CDR3 gives the full variable domain: EAGVTQFPSHSVIEKGQTVTLRCDPISGHDNLYWYRRVMGKEIKFLLHFVKESKQDESGMPNNRFLAERTGGTYSTLKVQPAELEDSGVYFCASSQGVNTEAFFGQGTRLTVV.

The chain employs TRBV29-1 and TRBJ2-7, with D possibly being TRBD1 (6 bases). From germline, CDR1 is SQVTM and CDR2 ANQGSEA. This CDR3 is built from 11 residues. The germline V and J ends were trimmed by 7 bases and 2 bases, with 9 bases remaining between them. CDR3 nucleotide sequence: TGCAGCGGGGCAGGGGCCTACGAGCAGTACTTC. Translating it yields CSGAGAYEQYF.

V and J are TRBV30 and TRBJ2-5; TRBD2 matches 8 bases. The CDR3 extends over 16 amino acids. J gave up 4 bases and V 0 bases, and 10 bases lay outside the gene matches. In germline, CDR1 is GTSNPN, CDR2 SVGIG (reference sequence). CDR3 nucleotide sequence: TGTGCCTGGAGTGTTCAATTCCTTCTAGCGGGAGAGACCCAGTACTTC. Its protein is CAWSVQFLLAGETQYF.

The chain links TRBV6-1 to TRBJ2-7, with unresolved D. This CDR3 comprises 10 residues. V gave up 4 bases and J gave up 11 bases, with 9 bases separating them. Germline CDR1 MNHNS, CDR2 SASEGT. In nucleotides, the CDR3 is TGTGCCAGCAGTGTACTGGTGAAGTACTTC. Translation: CASSVLVKYF.

The chain couples TRBV18 to TRBJ2-5; D is possibly TRBD2 (5 bases). The CDR3 is 13 residues long. The V end was cut by 4 bases, the J end by 4 bases, with 10 bases between. The V gene's germline CDR1 is KGHSH and CDR2 LQKENI. The CDR3 spells CASSRSRGETQYF. The DNA for the CDR3 is TGTGCCAGCTCACGTTCCCGGGGAGAGACCCAGTACTTC.

This sequence joins TRBV5-1 and TRBJ1-2; TRBD1 agrees at 8 bases. The J segment lost 6 bases and the V segment lost 0 bases, leaving 19 bases of the junction unmatched. Germline CDR1 reads SGHRS; CDR2 reads YFSETQ. CDR3 length: 19 residues. CDR3 residues: CASSLARSYFDRGKDGYTF. CDR3 DNA sequence: TGCGCCAGCAGCTTGGCCAGGTCTTACTTCGACAGGGGAAAGGATGGCTACACCTTC.

This clone was observed a handful of times. Written as DNA, the CDR3 is TGTGCCATCAGTGATGTGGGGGGAGTGGAGACCCAGTACTTC. Translated, it gives CAISDVGGVETQYF. The chain carries TRBV10-3 and TRBJ2-5, with D possibly matching TRBD2 (6 bases). The V end lost 3 bases, the J end lost 5 bases, and 13 bases lay between the germline ends. From germline, CDR1 is ENHRY and CDR2 SYGVKD. This CDR3 comprises 14 residues.

Here the CDR3 reads CASSSYSYNEQFF. The CDR3, as DNA: TGTGCCAGCTCCTCGTACTCCTACAATGAGCAGTTCTTC. The rearrangement uses TRBV18 and TRBJ2-1; D gene unclear. The CDR3 is 13 amino acids. Germline values: CDR1 KGHSH, CDR2 LQKENI. The V gene lost 6 bases and the J gene lost 0 bases, with 6 bases spanning the gap.

V gene TRBV30 combines with J gene TRBJ1-5; no definite D call. V lost 2 bases and J lost 0, with 11 bases in between. The CDR3 length is 15 residues. Germline CDR1 reads GTSNPN; CDR2 reads SVGIG (reference sequence). CDR3 sequence reads: CAWSNGRNSNQPQHF. CDR3 nucleotides: TGTGCCTGGAGTAACGGACGGAATAGCAATCAGCCCCAGCATTTT.

Only a few counts were recorded for this clone. The rearrangement uses TRBV7-9 and TRBJ1-4; a weak D match, TRBD1 (5 bases). V was clipped by 2 bases and J by 6 bases, with 10 bases between them. Per germline, CDR1 SEHNR and CDR2 FQNEAQ (reference sequence). The CDR3 runs to 14 residues. CDR3 residues: CASSLSGVDEKLFF. The CDR3 DNA follows: TGTGCCAGCAGCTTATCGGGGGTGGATGAAAAACTGTTTTTT. Full variable domain (remainder filled in from reference TRBV7-9 and TRBJ1-4): DTGVSQNPRHKITKRGQNVTFRCDPISEHNRLYWYRQTLGQGPEFLTYFQNEAQLEKSRLLSDRFSAERPKGSFSTLEIQRTEQGDSAMYLCASSLSGVDEKLFFGSGTQLSVL.

The CDR3 bases are TGTGCCTGGAGTGAGTCAGCACCAACTAACTATGGCTACACCTTC. Its protein product is CAWSESAPTNYGYTF. The chain carries TRBV30 and TRBJ1-2; D gene ambiguous. Germline V gene sequence: CDR1 GTSNPN, CDR2 SVGIG (reference sequence). Trimming left V 1 base short and J 0 bases short, with 12 bases between. The CDR3 consists of 15 residues.

The V gene is TRBV30, the J gene TRBJ2-7, with 9 bases that match TRBD1. J was trimmed by 0 bases and V by 3 bases; bases with no gene match: 3. CDR1 and CDR2 (germline): GTSNPN, SVGIG (reference sequence). CDR3 length: 14 amino acids. The CDR3 spells CAWSLTGGSYEQYF. In nucleotides, the CDR3 is TGTGCCTGGAGCCTGACAGGGGGCTCCTACGAGCAGTACTTC.

The chain employs TRBV29-1 and TRBJ2-5; 7 nucleotides agree with TRBD1. Looked up from germline, CDR1 is SQVTM and CDR2 is ANQGSEA. V lost 3 bases, J lost 3 bases, and 4 bases stayed unmatched. The CDR3 totals 13 residues. The CDR3 DNA sequence: TGCAGCGTTGAGAGGACAGGCAAAGAGACCCAGTACTTC. It translates to CSVERTGKETQYF.

The V call is TRBV6-5, the J call TRBJ1-2; TRBD1 matches at 9 bases. There are 14 residues in the CDR3. Germline values: CDR1 MNHEY, CDR2 SVGAGI. V was pared by 0 bases and J by 5 bases, with 1 base of the junction left unmatched. The chain's CDR3 is CASSYSDRGYGYTF. For the CDR3, the DNA is TGTGCCAGCAGTTACTCGGACAGGGGATATGGCTACACCTTC.

This sequence joins TRBV30 and TRBJ2-7; D call uncertain. The CDR3 sequence is 14 residues long. The germline gives CDR1 GTSNPN, CDR2 SVGIG (reference sequence). V was trimmed by 3 bases and J by 6 bases, leaving 18 bases between them. CDR3 amino acids: CAWRYNLIASEQYF. The CDR3 DNA follows: TGTGCCTGGAGATATAATCTCATAGCCAGCGAGCAGTACTTC.

The chain recombines TRBV7-3 with TRBJ2-1; 14 nucleotides match TRBD2. The germline V gene encodes CDR1 SGHTA and CDR2 FQGTGA. The V gene end was trimmed by 5 bases and the J gene end by 8 bases; junction bases not matched to a gene: 8. This CDR3 has 16 residues. The CDR3 coding sequence is TGTGCCAGCAGCCCGACTAGCGGGGGGGCCTTGGATGAGCAGTTCTTC. Translating it yields CASSPTSGGALDEQFF. Looking up the rest from reference TRBV7-3 and TRBJ2-1 gives the full variable domain: GAGVSQTPSNKVTEKGKYVELRCDPISGHTALYWYRQSLGQGPEFLIYFQGTGAADDSGLPNDRFFAVRPEGSVSTLKIQRTERGDSAVYLCASSPTSGGALDEQFFGPGTRLTVL.

This clone was counted a single time. The chain has TRBV6-6 and TRBJ1-2; TRBD1 agrees at 8 bases. The CDR3 contains 14 residues. V trimming: 6 bases; J trimming: 2 bases; junction bases outside the gene matches: 5. In germline, CDR1 is MNHNY, CDR2 SVGAGI (reference sequence). CDR3 DNA sequence: TGTGCCAGCAGATCGGGACAGGAAAACTATGGCTACACCTTC. This encodes CASRSGQENYGYTF.

The chain links TRBV6-6 to TRBJ2-2; no firm D call. Germline V gene sequence: CDR1 MNHNY, CDR2 SVGAGI (reference sequence). CDR3 size: 13 residues. Trimming pared 2 bases from V and 4 bases from J, leaving 5 bases between. CDR3 loop: CASSYTATGELFF. The DNA of the CDR3 is TGTGCCAGCAGTTACACAGCCACCGGGGAGCTGTTTTTT.

The chain is built from TRBV30 and TRBJ2-1, with TRBD2 matching over 11 bases. With V trimmed by 3 bases and J by 10 bases, 8 bases remained unmatched. Germline CDR1 is GTSNPN and CDR2 is SVGIG (reference sequence). This CDR3 comprises 14 residues. The CDR3 coding sequence is TGTGCCTGGAGAATAGCGGGAGGGCGTCGGGAGCAGTTCTTC. As protein: CAWRIAGGRREQFF.